This TCR beta chain was profiled in a study of regulatory T cells in long-lasting Graves disease (dated by TCRdb to the early 2020s). Background on the whole study: Newly diagnosed Graves' disease patients had taken antithyroid drugs for less than 3 months. Persistent Graves' disease patients were compared with newly diagnosed Graves' disease patients by peripheral blood TCR sequencing and RNA sequencing. The study was conducted in China and was registered as a clinical trial. TCR sequencing covered roughly 13 persistent and around 20 newly diagnosed Graves' disease patients, 33 samples in total. The research as a whole found: Compared with newly diagnosed patients, patients with persistent Graves' disease had lower TCR Shannon entropy and fewer highly expanded clones, which suggests clonal expansion. As a limitation, the authors acknowledged that the small sample size may reduce accuracy. Persistent disease showed preferential use of TRBV28, TRBJ1-2 and TRBJ2-5, whereas newly diagnosed disease favored TRBV20-1 and TRBJ2-1. Sequencing and analysis were restricted to the TCR beta chain. Patients with persistent disease shared more public clonotypes (over 2,500) than newly diagnosed patients did (966). Because the primary lesion, thyroid tissue, could not be accessed, the study looked at peripheral blood alone.

The protocol used for the library was multiplex PCR. The sequencer was an Illumina HiSeq 4000. CDR3 regions were amplified by Arm-PCR with iRepertoire HTBI primers to construct TCR beta libraries. Before sequencing, the PCR products went through gel purification. From the authors' description of their analysis: A total of some 65 TRBV and 14 TRBJ segments were identified across samples and were used for gene usage analysis of CDR3 amino acid clonotypes. COPE and FqMerger were used to merge the filtered high-quality paired reads into contigs. BLAST was used to align contigs to IMGT TRBV, TRBD and TRBJ reference genes, and CDR3 was defined according to IMGT. Any clonotype with a frequency above 0.1% was classified as a highly expanded clone. Shannon entropy served as the measure of repertoire diversity, while the Gini coefficient captured V-J evenness. A clonotype was considered public if more than one individual shared it. Using fastp trimming at Q25 and MiXCR clonotype assembly, TCRdb reanalyzed the public sequencing data and kept in-frame beta chains. Rows merge per CDR3 protein into single entries with the most common DNA and genes. These V and J calls originate from TCRdb's pipeline instead of the authors' own analysis. Recorded for this sample are roughly 500,000 distinct CDR3 sequences; 13% of them occurred a single time. The ten largest clonotypes hold under 10% of the sample.

This clonotype was counted a few times. Its specific antigen is unknown. No much larger clone is present one base from it, and per-base qualities are unavailable. The time point label, read with the paper, signifies: newly diagnosed GD, antithyroid drugs for less than 3 months. For both TCR sequencing and RNA sequencing, RNA was extracted from PBMCs in TRIzol. The diagnosis of Graves' disease followed American Thyroid Association guidelines. The patients came from an endocrinology department in Xi'an, China. From each patient, 7.5 to 10 milliliters of peripheral blood was collected into an EDTA anticoagulant tube. Ficoll Paque Plus density gradient separation was used to isolate PBMCs, and no further T cell sorting was performed. An Agilent 2100 Bioanalyzer and agarose gel were used to check RNA quality, while a NanoDrop 2000 measured RNA concentration. V is cut back by 1 base and J by 2 bases, with 10 bases in the junction unmatched. CDR1 and CDR2 are drawn from the germline V gene: KGHSH, LQKENI. The CDR3 has 17 amino acids, counting the end cysteine and phenylalanine. Just CDR3 DNA is preserved here, 51 bases in frame from base 1.

These data also formed part of another study, on T cells in Graves' hyperthyroidism and ophthalmopathy. The second source states: A patient counted as having stable Graves' hyperthyroidism if no progression to ophthalmopathy occurred over 18 months of follow-up. Hyperthyroidism patients were newly diagnosed, had a disease duration of under 2 months, and were aged 18 to 65 years. Patients with uncontrolled infections, other autoimmune diseases, pregnancy or lactation were excluded. Diagnoses were based on clinical symptoms, serum thyroxine and TRAb, thyroid ultrasound and orbital computed tomography. A first-round RT-PCR of the TCR CDR3 used the HTBI primer set with the Qiagen OneStep RT-PCR kit. Blood samples also contained most of the expanded thyroid clonotypes (frequency above 0.001), which suggests that blood repertoires may reflect thyroid immune responses. Ophthalmopathy was separated from stable hyperthyroidism by a 13 V-J signature model, with about 86% sensitivity and roughly 81% specificity obtained in cross-validation and 80%/75% obtained in testing. In validation, the model predicted progression to ophthalmopathy a median of approximately 6.6 months before onset, with 70% to 71% sensitivity and roughly 77% specificity. To identify distinguishing TCR V-J signatures, a discovery cohort of 100 patients was used, comprising 40 to 45 with Graves' ophthalmopathy and some 57 with stable Graves' hyperthyroidism. An independent validation cohort of fewer than 20 hyperthyroidism patients and about 16 patients who later progressed to ophthalmopathy tested prospective prediction of ophthalmopathy. The 100 or so discovery patients were divided at random into training and test sets in a 7:3 ratio. Thyroid tissue and blood T-cell repertoires from six or seven Graves' hyperthyroidism patients were also compared in the study. After blood sampling, hyperthyroidism patients were treated with methimazole at a starting dose of 30 mg daily, and ophthalmopathy patients were treated with high-dose intravenous methylprednisolone. The libraries were constructed in a second round of multiplex PCR and then size-selected and purified. Sequencing of the libraries was done on an Illumina HiSeq2000 using paired-end 100 bp reads. SOAPnuke was used to process the raw data, throwing out any read that contained adapters or uncalled bases, had a mean Phred below 15, or lacked an exact constant-primer or identifier match. High-quality paired reads were merged with COPE v1.2.5, and unique nucleotide sequences were defined as clonotypes. Clonotypes were aligned to IMGT TRBV, TRBD and TRBJ reference segments using MiTCR v1.1. Only V-J combinations with frequency above 0.0001, covering about 99% of repertoires, were analysed. The TCS score was defined as F50 (clonal expansion) divided by E x V (chaos), with BLOSUM62-based TCRdist calculated between CDR3 peptides within each V-J. Welch's t-statistics and random forest reduced 450 to 600 V-J features to 13, which were used in a naive Bayes classifier (R e1071). No statistical method was used to set the sample size in advance, and investigators knew the group allocation. According to the paper, TCR Vbeta CDR3 sequencing was carried out on around 140 peripheral blood samples, which came from fewer than 50 ophthalmopathy, approximately 78 hyperthyroidism and roughly 17 progressor patients.

The chain was built from TRBV18 and TRBJ2-5; TRBD2 lines up with 7 middle nucleotides. The receptor was isolated from a man aged 30 to 39 with Graves disease. Donor details come from another sample of the same person, matched by shared clones. The input for sequencing was peripheral blood mononuclear cells (PBMCs), taken at new diagnosis, from a patient treated with antithyroid drugs. The nucleotide sequence is given as TGTGCCAGCTCACCACTTCCCTTAGCGGGCCTTCAAGAGACCCAGTACTTC. Translated, it gives CASSPLPLAGLQETQYF.